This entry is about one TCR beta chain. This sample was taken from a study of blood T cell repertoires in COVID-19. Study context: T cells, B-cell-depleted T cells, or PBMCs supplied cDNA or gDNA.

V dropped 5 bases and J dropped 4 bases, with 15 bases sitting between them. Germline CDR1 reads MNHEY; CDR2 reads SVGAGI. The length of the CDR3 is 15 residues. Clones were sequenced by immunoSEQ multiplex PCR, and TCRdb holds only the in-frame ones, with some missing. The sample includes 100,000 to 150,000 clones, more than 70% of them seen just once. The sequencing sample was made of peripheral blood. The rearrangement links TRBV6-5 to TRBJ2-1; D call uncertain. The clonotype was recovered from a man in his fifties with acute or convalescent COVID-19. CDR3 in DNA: TGTGCCAGCAGTCTAGGTCCTCGAGTTTACAATGAGCAGTTCTTC. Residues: CASSLGPRVYNEQFF.